A single T cell receptor beta chain is shown here with its context. This clone came up a few times. Its antigen is unknown. The input lacks base qualities; no much larger clone sits a single base away. The cohort consisted of 650 to 850 healthy bone marrow donors. At the time of sampling, all cohort members were nominally healthy, though unrecorded immune exposures were likely present. The donor tested CMV seropositive and was one of the 289 seropositive cohort members. Every donor gave a peripheral blood sample, and the peripheral blood mononuclear cells from that sample were used for TCR beta sequencing. Genomic DNA was extracted from the blood cell samples with the Qiagen DNeasy Blood Extraction Kit. This entry comes from a study of cytomegalovirus exposure and HLA in healthy donors (dated by TCRdb to about 2017). Broadly, across the study: An earlier analysis of roughly 630 of the donors reported about 250 Gb of sequence data and more than 90 million unique TCR beta sequences from 190 million or so T cells. Approximately 300 gigabases of sequencing data and around 80 million unique TCR sequences made up an early release that covered approximately 620 HLA-typed donors. Of the roughly 410 genotyped donors, roughly 76% were placed in the genetic ancestry cluster associated with self-reported Caucasian donors. The aim of the study was to test whether cataloging public T cell receptors could identify signatures of past pathogen exposure. The T cell repertoires of roughly 660 subjects were profiled by immunosequencing and related to cytomegalovirus serostatus. Besides the first cohort of 666 subjects, a separate validation cohort made up of 120 or so different subjects was used. High-throughput TCR immunosequencing, statistical association of individual TCRs with disease status, and machine learning were combined to predict cytomegalovirus infection status. In a later analysis, previously published TCR beta repertoires from 600 to 850 donors were re-analyzed and high-resolution HLA genotyping was added so that TCR occurrence patterns could be studied. Rather than drawing on any new phenotypic data, the later analysis identified candidate immune exposures from TCR beta sequences and the way those sequences occurred across donors. An earlier analysis of nearly 600 of the donors applied high-throughput TCR beta sequencing to assess whether each TCR beta V gene segment acted as functional or pseudogenic. Donor age, sex, ethnicity and CMV serostatus were collected together with the repertoire data. A later genetic analysis took genome-wide SNP genotypes for 398 of the 666 donors and used that subset as a discovery cohort. All discovery cohort repertoires had been generated on a single sequencing platform. HLA typing included class I and class II loci at four-digit resolution. Typing coverage varied by locus: roughly 629-640 donors for A, B, C, DRB1 and DQB1; roughly 560 for DQA1; 606 for DPA1; more than 450 for DPB1. Roughly five DR-DQ haplotypes were handled as single units for association and clustering because linkage in the cohort was strong. On average, roughly 240,000 unique TCR beta nucleotide sequences were sequenced per donor among 398 genotyped donors of the cohort, with 15% to 20% of those sequences being non-productive.

Library creation used the immunoSEQ multiplex PCR assay. A mixture of 60 forward primers for TCR Vbeta segments and 13 reverse primers for TCR Jbeta segments was used in the multiplex PCR. The CDR3 region of rearranged TCR beta genes was amplified from genomic DNA by a multiplex PCR assay. On the Illumina HiSeq System, the amplified TCR beta libraries were sequenced as 87-base-pair reads. Per the source publication's procedure: A later analysis tallied around 80 million unique TCR beta chains across the 650 to 750 repertoires, and about 10 million of those chains were shared by two or more donors. Raw reads were error-corrected and collapsed into unique sequences with a nearest-neighbor algorithm that merged closely related sequences to remove PCR and sequencing errors. Alignment of CDR3 sequences to IMGT reference sequences was used to assign V, D and J gene segments. Each retained sequence needed at least a six-nucleotide match to both a V gene segment and a J gene segment. A rearrangement was called productive if the CDR3 had no stop codons and remained in frame with V and J, and every other rearrangement was called non-productive. CDR3 was defined by IMGT convention, running from the second conserved V-encoded cysteine to the conserved J-encoded phenylalanine. The earlier analysis of fewer than 700 of the donors excluded sequences that lacked an unambiguous match to a single V gene segment. An earlier analysis of fewer than 650 of the donors classified V segments as functional when productive rearrangements were above 56.7% and as segregating when the standard deviation between donors was above 5%. To diagnose cytomegalovirus status from the catalog of TCR beta chain sequences, a statistical classification framework was built. A later analysis assigned V and J genes by comparing TCR nucleotide sequences with IMGT/GENE-DB human TR gene sequences. A later analysis assigned CDR3 sequences and most-parsimonious VDJ recombination scenarios with the TCRdist pipeline. A later analysis defined each TCR beta chain by its CDR3 amino acid sequence plus V-gene family, and excluded reads lacking a unique V-gene family. A later analysis removed several hundred highly shared, low-generation-probability nucleotide sequences to deal with suspected cross-contamination and a sequencing artifact. In a later analysis, a clonal expansion index for each public chain was calculated from normalized within-repertoire ranks of inferred template counts. In a later analysis, generation probabilities were computed using a VDJ recombination model fitted to out-of-frame rearrangements, and the results were checked against IGoR. Hypergeometric tests were used in a later analysis to score TCR-TCR, TCR-HLA and TCR-CMV co-occurrence, with a repertoire-size bias correction applied to the TCR pairs. A later analysis estimated false discovery rates by permuting HLA or CMV assignments 20 times. In a later analysis, co-occurring TCRs were grouped using DBSCAN, with TCRdist sequence similarity added in when clustering inside HLA-allele-positive subsets. For co-occurrence clustering, repertoires with fewer than 30,000 or more than 120,000 public chains were excluded, along with about five repertoires with anomalous nucleotide sharing. TCRdb re-hosts the immuneACCESS table, in-frame sequences only. Its copies lack some clones; in the studies checked, an unresolved V gene accounts for under half of them, and the cause for the rest is not known. The D gene and trimming were derived from the DNA, and the V and J assignments and clone size from that table. The sample includes under 200,000 clones, with roughly 85% observed a single time. In total, the top ten clones hold around an eighth of the sample.

Summary of the overall study and its limitations: At a false discovery rate of 0.05, a later analysis linked 16,000 or so TCR beta sequences to specific HLA alleles. The study listed 164 TCR beta chains as associated with cytomegalovirus. A further reported finding was that TCR beta sequences accurately predicted the HLA-A and HLA-B alleles for most subjects in the first cohort. For the cohort, immune exposure information was limited to CMV serostatus. Most TCR sequences were seen in very few donors, while some public TCRs were found in many individuals. Compared with the roughly 700-donor mean, donors in an Asian-associated ancestry cluster had fewer N-insertions in productive TCRs, according to a later genetic analysis. According to a later analysis, most CMV-associated TCR beta chains appeared to be HLA-restricted, and the HLA associations seemed to be driven largely by CMV exposure. Several of the top co-occurrence clusters appeared to be linked to parvovirus B19, influenza, CMV and Epstein-Barr virus, according to a later analysis. Linkage disequilibrium might explain the correlated functional status among segregating V segments, but an unknown experimental factor could not be ruled out. The classifier was reported to diagnose cytomegalovirus status with high specificity and sensitivity in both the original cohort and the validation cohort. In a later analysis, TCR association rates were found to vary across HLA loci, with the most associated TCRs seen for DRB1 alleles and the fewest for HLA-C alleles. The authors suggested that the approach could potentially be extended to other disease states and immunological phenotypes. Sequencing depth was assumed to be roughly uniform across donors in the presence/absence analyses, though that assumption may not hold. This cohort had only TCR beta chains sequenced, and the lack of alpha or paired-chain data limited which features could be detected. A cluster of highly shared sequence variants was judged likely to represent a technical artifact of the sequencing pipeline. In a later analysis, HLA-associated TCR beta chains were found to be more clonally expanded and to have lower generation probabilities than equally common non-associated chains. When HLA alleles, especially DR and DQ, strongly co-occurred, attributing TCR associations to individual alleles was difficult. An association between a missense DCLRE1C variant and V-gene and J-gene trimming of TCR beta chains was found in a later genetic analysis and replicated in an independent cohort. In vitro tests confirmed that a few of the cytomegalovirus-associated TCR beta chains recognize cytomegalovirus antigens. Because counts were too low, 15 to 20 rarely observed V segments, including chromosome 9 orphons, were excluded from the earlier analysis of 587 of the donors. In an earlier analysis of roughly 500 of the donors, most TCR beta V segments appeared in productive rearrangements about 87% or about 30% of the time, broadly matching IMGT annotations. Because HLA typing was unavailable for some donors at each locus, only the typed subset was used in association tests.

The sequence derives from a man in his fifties in good health and CMV-seropositive. Material for sequencing was PBMCs.

The DNA sequence follows: TGTGCCAGCAGCTTGGGGGGACAGCCTACTAATTCACCCCTCCACTTT. It translates as CASSLGGQPTNSPLHF. In this chain, TRBV5-6 is recombined with TRBJ1-6, with 7 central nucleotides matching TRBD1. V is cut back by 0 bases and J by 6 bases, with 6 bases in the junction unmatched. From the germline V gene, CDR1 is SGHDT and CDR2 is YYEEEE. The CDR3 measures 16 amino acids from cysteine to phenylalanine. Just CDR3 DNA is preserved here, 48 bases in frame from base 1.